Described below is a single T cell receptor (beta chain) sequence and its context. Its antigen is not known. This entry is derived from a study of response to subunit inactivated influenza vaccine. Study results and limitations: Authors suggested each seasonal flu vaccination may recruit only limited numbers of new T cells.

TCRdb re-derived calls from the RT-PCR reads in MiXCR, one entry per CDR3 protein. This sample has hundreds of thousands of distinct CDR3 sequences, with roughly 14% found just once. This CDR3 has 15 amino acids. Deletions cut 4 bases from V and 0 bases from J, with 10 bases between. Per the germline V gene, CDR1 is SGHAT and CDR2 is FQNNGV. The sequence came from a man aged 50-60 years who received an inactivated influenza vaccine. Sequencing used PBMCs from blood, obtained less than 13 days after vaccination. V is TRBV11-2 and J is TRBJ2-1; possible D gene TRBD2, 5 bases. CDR3 residues: CASSYTAGSYNEQFF. In nucleotides, the CDR3 is TGTGCCAGCAGCTACACTGCGGGCTCCTACAATGAGCAGTTCTTC. The complete variable domain, with remaining parts taken from reference TRBV11-2 and TRBJ2-1, reads EAGVAQSPRYKIIEKRQSVAFWCNPISGHATLYWYQQILGQGPKLLIQFQNNGVVDDSQLPKDRFSAERLKGVDSTLKIQPAKLEDSAVYLCASSYTAGSYNEQFFGPGTRLTVL.